This record covers a single T cell receptor (beta chain). Which antigen it targets is not known. Base qualities are missing; no much larger clone stands one base away. These data originate in a study of blood T cells in healthy people across ages (dated by TCRdb to the mid-2010s). As for the study more broadly: In model experiments, template switching captured about one uniquely barcoded TCR beta cDNA molecule for every two T cells. The study measured age-related changes in TCR beta repertoire diversity using deep sequencing normalized with unique cDNA molecular identifiers. The donors were split into four age groups: young (average 16 years), middle-aged (39), aged (roughly 60) and long-lived (82). Donors of different ages were randomly distributed across sequencing lanes to avoid experimental bias. For two donors (one aged 18 to 30 and one aged 80 or older), the study analyzed two additional independent replicas of 1 million unique cDNA reads from the same blood draw.

The library was produced with 5' RACE. Sequencing took place on an Illumina HiSeq 2500. A second 7 to 11 cycle PCR used a sample-barcoded 5' primer and a J-beta primer mix. A template-switch 5' adaptor carrying 12 random nucleotides introduced a unique molecular identifier onto each TCR beta cDNA molecule. At least 2.5 million CDR3-containing paired-end reads were obtained from each sample. All of the RNA was converted into first-strand cDNA using the Mint cDNA synthesis kit, with a TRBC-specific oligonucleotide serving as the primer. After uracil-DNA glycosylase treatment, a first 18-cycle PCR used universal primers M1SS and BC2_uni_R on all cDNA. Per the source publication's procedure: For normalization, 1 million high-quality reads, each with a distinct molecular identifier, were randomly selected from each sample. Instead of being binned into consensus sequences, reads with shared molecular identifiers were discarded. MiTCR, set to a Q25 quality threshold and the strictest error-elimination algorithm, was used for CDR3 identification, clonotype clustering and error correction. A nonparametric unseen species model with Euler transformation was used to estimate lower-bound total TCR beta diversity. The public sequencing data were trimmed at Q25 with fastp and processed into clonotypes with MiXCR by TCRdb, which kept only in-frame beta chains. One record per CDR3 amino acid sequence lists the most common genes and DNA. Here the V and J calls rest on TCRdb's processing, not on the authors' analysis. This sample lists 1.5 million to 2 million distinct CDR3 sequences; 40% to 55% were detected once. Of the sample, approximately 2% is held by the ten largest clones.

Donors were 39 systemically healthy Caucasian individuals from Russia aged roughly 6 to 100 years. Each donor gave 8 to 10 milliliters of peripheral blood, collected into EDTA-treated Vacutainer tubes. Ficoll-Paque density-gradient centrifugation was used to isolate PBMCs, with at least 6 million obtained per sample. Trizol reagent was used to extract total RNA from the PBMCs, yielding at least 6 micrograms per sample. For every donor, flow cytometry on a PBMC aliquot measured the percentage of naive CD45RAhigh/CD27high T cells. Results and caveats for the whole study, not just this receptor: Compared with the aged group, more naive CD4+ T cells, fewer expanded clones and increased TCR diversity were shown by the long-lived group, suggesting age selection. The percentage of naive T cells measured by flow cytometry correlated strongly with observed TCR beta diversity. Because the CMV infection status of the donors was unknown, age-related changes in expanded clonotypes may potentially have been confounded. Conclusive comparison of naive and antigen-experienced compartments was prevented by the profiling of bulk unsorted PBMCs. Observed TCR beta diversity per million T cells fell roughly linearly with age, and a significant reduction was already apparent by age around 36. Total diversity estimates from one million sequenced T cells were considered lower bounds and underestimates.

CDR1 and CDR2, looked up from the germline V gene, are SNHLY and FYNNEI. Deletion took 3 bases off V and 0 bases off J, with a span of 8 bases between the germline ends. The CDR3, from cysteine to phenylalanine, totals 14 residues. CDR3 DNA only is kept here, 42 bases in frame from base 1. The chain is encoded by TRBV2 joined to TRBJ2-5; confidence is insufficient to name the D gene. The receptor's source is a middle-aged woman in good health. Sequencing was done on a sample of blood. The CDR3 protein sequence reads: CASSDLRNQETQYF. The nucleotide sequence is given as TGTGCCAGCAGTGACTTGAGAAACCAAGAGACCCAGTACTTC.